Following are 22 T cell receptor beta chains from one sample sequenced in a study of response to subunit inactivated influenza vaccine. TCRdb re-derived calls from the RT-PCR reads in MiXCR, one entry per CDR3 protein. The sample has under 750,000 distinct CDR3 sequences; 10% to 15% are singletons. The sample consisted of PBMCs from blood, taken on the day of vaccination. These receptors originate from a man aged 45-65 years who received an inactivated influenza vaccine.

This clonotype was detected ten times or more. This rearrangement joins TRBV11-1 to TRBJ1-6; D may be TRBD1 (6 bases). The V gene's germline CDR1 is SGHAT and CDR2 FQDESV (reference sequence). This CDR3 has 19 residues. V shed 5 bases and J shed 5 bases, with 25 bases lying between them. CDR3 DNA sequence: TGTGCCAGCAGCGCGCCCCCCGGACAGAATCTCCGGGATAATTCACCCCTCCACTTT. Translating gives CASSAPPGQNLRDNSPLHF.

The sample holds many counts of this clonotype. The V call is TRBV12-3 or TRBV12-4, the J call TRBJ2-1; D is undetermined. V gave up 3 bases and J gave up 0 bases, with 9 bases separating them. CDR3 length: 15 amino acids. CDR3 in amino acids: CASSLAGFSYNEQFF. The CDR3 DNA reads as TGTGCCAGCAGTTTGGCAGGTTTCTCCTACAATGAGCAGTTCTTC.

J is TRBJ2-7 and V is TRBV20-1; D unclear. The CDR3 is 14 amino acids. Trimming stripped 1 base from V and 2 bases from J, with 12 bases between. From germline, CDR1 is DFQATT and CDR2 SNEGSKA (reference sequence). CDR3 region: CSARATFPPYEQYF. The CDR3 DNA reads as TGCAGTGCTAGAGCTACCTTTCCCCCCTACGAGCAGTACTTC.

Written as DNA, the CDR3 is TGTGCCAGCAGTTACTTGGGAACCGGGTTAGTCAAAAACATTCAGTACTTC. It encodes CASSYLGTGLVKNIQYF. The rearrangement links TRBV6-5 to TRBJ2-4; D not resolved. Trimming left V 1 base short and J 3 bases short, with 16 bases between. The germline CDR1 and CDR2 sequences are MNHEY and SVGAGI. This CDR3 is 17 amino acids long.

This clonotype was observed a few times. In DNA form, the CDR3 reads TGCAGTGCTAGAGGACAGGGGGCTTCCTACAATGAGCAGTTCTTC. Residues: CSARGQGASYNEQFF. This chain uses TRBV20-1 with TRBJ2-1, with 10 nucleotides matching TRBD1. The J segment lost 1 base and the V segment lost 1 base, leaving 1 base of the junction unmatched. This CDR3 contains 15 residues. The germline V gene has CDR1 DFQATT and CDR2 SNEGSKA (reference sequence).

V gene TRBV21-1 combines with J gene TRBJ2-1; TRBD1 was called by the table and not checked on the DNA. TRBV21-1 is a listed pseudogene. The CDR3 consists of 17 residues. The CDR3 sequence: CASSKVRDRECRNEQFF. In nucleotides, the CDR3 is TGTGCCAGCAGCAAAGTGAGGGACAGGGAATGTAGGAATGAGCAGTTCTTC.

The chain combines TRBV5-1 with TRBJ1-1, with 8 bases matching TRBD1. The trim removed 3 bases at V and 1 base at J, leaving 5 bases unmatched. The CDR3 is 15 residues long. The germline V gene has CDR1 SGHRS and CDR2 YFSETQ. CDR3 in DNA: TGCGCCAGCAGCTCTGGGACAGGTCAGAACACTGAAGCTTTCTTT. Encoded protein: CASSSGTGQNTEAFF.

The genes are TRBV6-5 and TRBJ2-2; D is perhaps TRBD2 (5 bases). Per the germline V gene, CDR1 is MNHEY and CDR2 is SVGAGI. V lost 0 bases to trimming and J lost 2 bases, with 10 bases between them. CDR3 length: 16 residues. This CDR3 reads CASSYSFRENTGELFF. The DNA of the CDR3 is TGTGCCAGCAGTTACTCCTTTCGGGAAAACACCGGGGAGCTGTTTTTT.

This chain uses TRBV3-1 with TRBJ2-3; 11 bases align to TRBD2. Germline CDR1 and CDR2: LGHDT and YNNKEL (reference sequence). V lost 5 bases to trimming and J lost 10 bases; unmatched junction nucleotides: 11. The CDR3 loop spans 15 amino acids. CDR3 sequence (DNA): TGTGCCAGCAGCGACCTGACTAGCGGGGCGGGAGCGCAGTATTTT. Translated, it gives CASSDLTSGAGAQYF.

This clonotype was picked up a small number of times. This sequence joins TRBV7-9 and TRBJ2-7, with 12 bases lining up with TRBD2. The V gene end was trimmed by 2 bases and the J gene end by 6 bases; junction bases not matched to a gene: 5. The CDR3 runs 15 residues. CDR1 SEHNR and CDR2 FQNEAQ come from the germline V gene (reference sequence). The CDR3 DNA follows: TGTGCCAGCAGCTTATTCCCACTAGCGGGAGGCGAGCAGTACTTC. Protein product: CASSLFPLAGGEQYF.

This clonotype was found a few times. The chain joins TRBV4-3 to TRBJ2-3; 13 bases align to TRBD2. The CDR3 covers 17 residues. With 2 bases clipped from V and 6 bases from J, the junction kept 8 bases outside the gene matches. The germline CDR1 and CDR2 sequences are LGHNA and YSLEER. The CDR3 DNA reads TGCGCCAGCAGCCAATTAGGACTAGCGGGAGTCCCCGATACGCAGTATTTT. This gives the protein CASSQLGLAGVPDTQYF.

This clonotype was recorded a few times. The genes are TRBV2 and TRBJ2-2; 9 bases map to TRBD2. Germline assignment: CDR1 SNHLY and CDR2 FYNNEI. With 3 bases clipped from V and 0 bases from J, the junction kept 5 bases outside the gene matches. This CDR3 has 17 residues. In DNA, the CDR3 is TGTGCCAGCAGTGACGATAGCGGGGGACCGAACACCGGGGAGCTGTTTTTT. It translates to CASSDDSGGPNTGELFF.

The chain has TRBV7-8 and TRBJ1-5, with D hard to call. CDR1 SGHVS and CDR2 FQNEAQ come from the germline V gene. The CDR3 runs to 15 residues. V lost 5 bases and J 5 bases, leaving 16 bases between the germline ends. The CDR3 sequence is CASSPQGGRDQPQHF. In DNA form, the CDR3 reads TGTGCCAGCAGCCCCCAAGGTGGGCGGGATCAGCCCCAGCATTTT.

This clonotype was picked up a small number of times. The gene calls are TRBV24-1 and TRBJ2-3, with D possibly TRBD1 on 6 matching bases. Germline loops: CDR1 KGHDR, CDR2 SFDVKD. V lost 4 bases and J 2 bases, leaving 18 bases between the germline ends. The CDR3 is made up of 17 amino acids. The CDR3 region has the DNA TGTGCCACCAGTGACCTGGGGGACACGCTAGACACAGATACGCAGTATTTT. Its protein is CATSDLGDTLDTDTQYF.

The J gene is TRBJ2-1, the V gene TRBV11-2; D remains ambiguous. Germline values: CDR1 SGHAT, CDR2 FQNNGV. The CDR3 totals 14 residues. V lost 2 bases and J 2 bases, leaving 7 bases between the germline ends. CDR3 coding DNA: TGTGCCAGCAGCTTAACCGAGGCCTACAATGAGCAGTTCTTC. Translated, it gives CASSLTEAYNEQFF.

V is TRBV20-1 and J is TRBJ2-1; D is unresolved. There are 12 residues in the CDR3. Germline lookup yields CDR1 DFQATT and CDR2 SNEGSKA (reference sequence). The germline V and J ends were trimmed by 5 bases and 8 bases, with 13 bases remaining between them. CDR3 sequence: CSARHPNHEQFF. The CDR3 bases are TGCAGTGCTCGCCATCCCAATCATGAGCAGTTCTTC.

This clonotype was observed a handful of times. The J gene is TRBJ1-2, the V gene TRBV12-3 or TRBV12-4, with D perhaps TRBD1 (5 bases). V lost 2 bases, J lost 4 bases, and 14 bases lay in between. CDR3 length: 15 amino acids. CDR3 in amino acids: CASSLLRDVIYGYTF. The CDR3 DNA is TGTGCCAGCAGTTTATTGAGGGACGTTATCTATGGCTACACCTTC.

The rearrangement joins TRBV20-1 to TRBJ2-1; weak D call: TRBD2 (6 bases). The CDR3 is 13 residues long. CDR1 and CDR2 from the germline V gene are DFQATT and SNEGSKA (reference sequence). The V end lost 4 bases, the J end lost 7 bases, and 14 bases lay between the germline ends. This chain's CDR3 is CSATLGGGNEQFF. CDR3 bases: TGCAGTGCTACCCTGGGGGGTGGGAATGAGCAGTTCTTC.

V and J are TRBV4-3 and TRBJ1-1; D unresolved. Germline-derived CDR1 and CDR2 are LGHNA and YSLEER. The CDR3 contains 16 residues. Trimming cost V 1 base and J 1 base, with 13 bases left between them. CDR3 in DNA: TGCGCCAGCAGCCAAGTATTTAACAGACCGAACACTGAAGCTTTCTTT. It translates to CASSQVFNRPNTEAFF.

V and J are TRBV9 and TRBJ2-7; maybe TRBD2 (5 bases). V lost 3 bases and J lost 5, with 15 bases in between. Looked up from germline, CDR1 is SGDLS and CDR2 is YYNGEE. This CDR3 contains 14 residues. The CDR3 protein is CASSEAGLIDEQYF. CDR3 bases: TGTGCCAGCAGCGAGGCGGGCCTAATTGACGAGCAGTACTTC. The full variable domain, with the rest looked up from reference TRBV9 and TRBJ2-7, is DSGVTQTPKHLITATGQRVTLRCSPRSGDLSVYWYQQSLDQGLQFLIQYYNGEERAKGNILERFSAQQFPDLHSELNLSSLELGDSALYFCASSEAGLIDEQYFGPGTRLTVT.

This clonotype was counted only a few times. The gene calls are TRBV28 and TRBJ2-1; the D gene is possibly TRBD2 (5 bases). Germline CDR1 reads MDHEN; CDR2 reads SYDVKM. V lost 5 bases to trimming and J lost 0 bases, with 20 bases between them. The CDR3 loop spans 18 amino acids. In DNA form, the CDR3 reads TGTGCCAGCAGTCCTCAACTAGGACGGCGAAGCTCCTACAATGAGCAGTTCTTC. Protein sequence: CASSPQLGRRSSYNEQFF.

This clonotype has at least ten counts. The chain employs TRBV20-1 and TRBJ1-4, with unresolved D. V lost 7 bases, J lost 1 base, and 7 bases lay in between. In germline, CDR1 is DFQATT, CDR2 SNEGSKA (reference sequence). The CDR3 sequence is 12 residues long. The CDR3 nucleotides are TGCAGTGGGGTGGGAACTAATGAAAAACTGTTTTTT. This encodes CSGVGTNEKLFF.